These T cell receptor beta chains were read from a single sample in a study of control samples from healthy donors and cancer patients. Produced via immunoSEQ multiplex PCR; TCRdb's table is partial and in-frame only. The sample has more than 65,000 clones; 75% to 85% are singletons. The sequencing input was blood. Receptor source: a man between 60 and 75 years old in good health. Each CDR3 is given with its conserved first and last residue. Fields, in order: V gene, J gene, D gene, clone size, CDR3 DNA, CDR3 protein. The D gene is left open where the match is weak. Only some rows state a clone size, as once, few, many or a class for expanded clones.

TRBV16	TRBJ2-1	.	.	TGTGCCAGCAGCCAATCGAGGAACGACCCCCGGCCCTACAATGAGCAGTTCTTC	CASSQSRNDPRPYNEQFF
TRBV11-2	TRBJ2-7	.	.	TGTGCCAGCAGCTTAGCGGATAGAGGGGCATACGAGCAGTACTTC	CASSLADRGAYEQYF
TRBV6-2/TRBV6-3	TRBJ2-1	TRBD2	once	TGTGCCAGCAGTCGCGGGAGGGGTATCAATGAGCAGTTCTTC	CASSRGRGINEQFF
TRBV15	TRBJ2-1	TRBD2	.	TGTGCCACCAGCAGAGAGGGGCTAGCGGGGCGTAGGAATGAGCAGTTCTTC	CATSREGLAGRRNEQFF
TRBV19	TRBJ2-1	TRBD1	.	TGTGCCAGTAGTACGGGACAGGTTTACAATGAGCAGTTCTTC	CASSTGQVYNEQFF
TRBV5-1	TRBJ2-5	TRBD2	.	TGCGCCAGCACTAGCGGGCTAGCACAAGAGACCCAGTACTTC	CASTSGLAQETQYF
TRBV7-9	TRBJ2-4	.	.	TGTGCCAGCAGCTTAGGCCAGGGCGAAAACATTCAGTACTTC	CASSLGQGENIQYF
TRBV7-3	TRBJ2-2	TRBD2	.	TGTGCCAGCAGCTTAACTAGCGGGACCACCGGGGAGCTGTTTTTT	CASSLTSGTTGELFF
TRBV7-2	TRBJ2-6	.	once	TGTGCCAGCGCGGGGGCCCGTGGGGCCAACGTCCTGACTTTC	CASAGARGANVLTF
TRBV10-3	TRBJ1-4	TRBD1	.	TGTGCCATCAGTGAAGGGACAGCAACTAATGAAAAACTGTTTTTT	CAISEGTATNEKLFF
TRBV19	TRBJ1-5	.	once	TGTGCCAGTAGTTTGGGGGCAAATCAGCCCCAGCATTTT	CASSLGANQPQHF
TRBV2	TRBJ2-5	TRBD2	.	TGTGCCAGCAGTGAAGTTTCGGGAGGGCCTGTGGAGACCCAGTACTTC	CASSEVSGGPVETQYF
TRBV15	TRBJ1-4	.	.	TGTGCCACCAGCTTAGACAGAGGAACTAATGAAAAACTGTTTTTT	CATSLDRGTNEKLFF
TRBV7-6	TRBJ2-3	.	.	TGTGCCAGCAGCTCTGGGAGGTGGGACACAGATACGCAGTATTTT	CASSSGRWDTDTQYF
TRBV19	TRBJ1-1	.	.	TGTGCCAGTACCGCGACACGATCACCTTATGAAGCTTTCTTT	CASTATRSPYEAFF
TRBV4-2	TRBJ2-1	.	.	TGTGCCAGCAGCCAAGCTGCGCGGGAGCAGTTCTTC	CASSQAAREQFF
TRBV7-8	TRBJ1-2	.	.	TGTGCCAGCACCTTGTCCCCCGGTGACTATGGCTACACCTTC	CASTLSPGDYGYTF
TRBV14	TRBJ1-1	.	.	TGTGCCAGCAGCTTCGGACAGAACACTGAAGCTTTCTTT	CASSFGQNTEAFF
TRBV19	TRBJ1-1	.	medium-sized	TGTGCCAGTAGTACGGCCGCGTTCTCTGAAGCTTTCTTT	CASSTAAFSEAFF
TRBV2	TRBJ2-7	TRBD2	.	TGTGCCAGCGCGACTAGCGGGACCTACGAGCAGTACTTC	CASATSGTYEQYF
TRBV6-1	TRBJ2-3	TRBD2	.	TGTGCCAGCAGTGAAGGGTCTAGCGGGAGTGATACGCAGTATTTT	CASSEGSSGSDTQYF
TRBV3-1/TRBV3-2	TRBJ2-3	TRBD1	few	TGTGCCAGCAGCCAGCCGGACAGGTCCACAGATACGCAGTATTTT	CASSQPDRSTDTQYF
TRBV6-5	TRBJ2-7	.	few	TGTGCCAGCAGTCACAGGGCACTCTCCTACGAGCAGTACTTC	CASSHRALSYEQYF
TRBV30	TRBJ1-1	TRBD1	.	TGTGCCTGGATTTGGGCACAGGGGGCTGGCACTGAAGCTTTCTTT	CAWIWAQGAGTEAFF
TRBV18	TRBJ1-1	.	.	TGTGCCAGCTCACCACGGGGGGACACTGAAGCTTTCTTT	CASSPRGDTEAFF
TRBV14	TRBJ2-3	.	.	TGTGCCAGCAGCCAGACTAGGCCGGATACGCAGTATTTT	CASSQTRPDTQYF
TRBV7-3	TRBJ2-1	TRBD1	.	TGTGCCAGCAGCCCCGACAGGGTCACTTACAATGAGCAGTTCTTC	CASSPDRVTYNEQFF
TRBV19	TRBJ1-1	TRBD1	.	TGTGCCAGTACGCGACAGGGGAGCGGCACTGAAGCTTTCTTT	CASTRQGSGTEAFF
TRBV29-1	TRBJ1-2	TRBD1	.	TGCAGCGTTGCGGGACAGAATAACTATGGCTACACCTTC	CSVAGQNNYGYTF